This is a list of T cell receptor beta chains from one sample in a study of cytomegalovirus exposure and HLA in healthy donors. Libraries were prepared by immunoSEQ multiplex PCR; TCRdb keeps only in-frame clonotypes and omits some of them. In total, the table holds roughly 64,000 clones. The sequenced material came from PBMCs. The receptors come from a woman aged 18-29 years in good health and CMV-seronegative. Both conserved end residues are part of each CDR3. D genes are given only for firm matches.

>-|TRBV4-2|TRBJ1-1
TGTGCCAGCAGCCGCAGCCCGTCAGGAGCTTTCTTT
CASSRSPSGAFF
>-|TRBV5-1|TRBJ1-2
TGCGCCAGCAGCTCTGGGTCCGGGGGTGGCTACACCTTC
CASSSGSGGGYTF
>-|TRBV7-2|TRBJ1-2
TGTGCCAGCAGCTTAGGGTGGGGGGGCAAAGAGGGCTACACCTTC
CASSLGWGGKEGYTF
>-|TRBV6-4|TRBJ1-1
TGTGCCAGCAGTGTGCGGTGGAACACTGAAGCTTTCTTT
CASSVRWNTEAFF
>-|TRBV29-1|TRBJ1-2
TGCAGCGTGGCGGACTGGAACTATGGCTACACCTTC
CSVADWNYGYTF
>TRBD1|TRBV19|TRBJ1-5
TGTGCCAGTAGCCCCGACAGGGGGCGACGTCAGCCCCAGCATTTT
CASSPDRGRRQPQHF
>TRBD2|TRBV6-5|TRBJ2-5
TGTGCCAGCAGTTATGGCGGGTCGGGGGGGCAAGAGACCCAGTACTTC
CASSYGGSGGQETQYF
>-|TRBV30|TRBJ1-4
TGTGCCTGGAGTGTACAAGTTCTACGGGAGAAACTGTTTTTT
CAWSVQVLREKLFF
>-|TRBV19|TRBJ1-2
TGTGCCAGTAGTAGCCTGGGAGGGAACTATGGCTACACCTTC
CASSSLGGNYGYTF
>-|TRBV29-1|TRBJ2-4
TGCAGCGTTGGGCATACCAAAAACATTCAGTACTTC
CSVGHTKNIQYF
>TRBD2|TRBV19|TRBJ2-3
TGTGCCAGTACCCGGTATAGCGGGGACACAGATACGCAGTATTTT
CASTRYSGDTDTQYF
>TRBD2|TRBV2|TRBJ2-7
TGTGCCAGCCAACCGGGACTAGCGGACGAGCAGTACTTC
CASQPGLADEQYF
>-|TRBV29-1|TRBJ1-1
TGCAGCGTTGAAGCGGTAGAGGAGGTGAACACTGAAGCTTTCTTT
CSVEAVEEVNTEAFF
>TRBD2|TRBV7-9|TRBJ2-7
TGTGCCAGCAGCTTAAGGGAGGGAACCTACGAGCAGTACTTC
CASSLREGTYEQYF
>TRBD1|TRBV19|TRBJ1-4
TGTGCCAGTAGTCCCGGACAGGGGGCCGTTGAAAAACTGTTTTTT
CASSPGQGAVEKLFF
>-|TRBV10-2|TRBJ2-1
TGCGCCACCAGACCGCTAATCTCCTACAATGAGCAGTTCTTC
CATRPLISYNEQFF
>-|TRBV5-6|TRBJ1-5
TGTGCCAGACTAAGAGGAAGGGAGAATCAGCCCCAGCATTTT
CARLRGRENQPQHF
>-|TRBV30|TRBJ1-3
TGTGCCTGGAGTGCCTGGGCCCTCTCTGGAAACACCATATATTTT
CAWSAWALSGNTIYF
>-|TRBV5-6|TRBJ1-1
TGTGCCAGCAGCTTTGGCAGGGGCCGTTTTGCTTTCTTT
CASSFGRGRFAFF
>TRBD2|TRBV5-5|TRBJ2-3
TGTGCCAGCAGCTTGAGCGGGGGGGCGACAGATACGCAGTATTTT
CASSLSGGATDTQYF
>TRBD1|TRBV30|TRBJ2-7
TGTGCCTGGAGTGGGGGGACAGGGAACTACGAGCAGTACTTC
CAWSGGTGNYEQYF
>TRBD1|TRBV5-4|TRBJ2-1
TGTGCCAGCAGATTCCGGGACAGGGCTGTCAATGAGCAGTTCTTC
CASRFRDRAVNEQFF
>-|TRBV7-2|TRBJ2-2
TGTGCCAGCAGCTTAGCGGCAGGGGCCGGGGAGCTGTTTTTT
CASSLAAGAGELFF
>-|TRBV4-1|TRBJ2-3
TGCGCCAGCAGCCTCTTTCAGGTGGATACGCAGTATTTT
CASSLFQVDTQYF
>-|TRBV9|TRBJ2-2
TGTGCCAGCAGCGTTCAGGGAAATACCGGGGAGCTGTTTTTT
CASSVQGNTGELFF